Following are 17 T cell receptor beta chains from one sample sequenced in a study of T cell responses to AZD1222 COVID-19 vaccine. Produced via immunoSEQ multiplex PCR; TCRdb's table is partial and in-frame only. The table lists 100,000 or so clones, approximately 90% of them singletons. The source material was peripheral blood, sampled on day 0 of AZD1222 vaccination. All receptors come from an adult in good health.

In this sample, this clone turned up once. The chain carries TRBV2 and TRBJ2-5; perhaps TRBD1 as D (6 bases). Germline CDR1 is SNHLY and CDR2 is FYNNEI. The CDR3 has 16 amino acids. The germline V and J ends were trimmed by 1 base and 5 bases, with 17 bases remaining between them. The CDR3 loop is CASSEGRGGQGETQYF. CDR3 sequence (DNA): TGTGCCAGCAGTGAAGGTCGAGGGGGTCAGGGGGAGACCCAGTACTTC.

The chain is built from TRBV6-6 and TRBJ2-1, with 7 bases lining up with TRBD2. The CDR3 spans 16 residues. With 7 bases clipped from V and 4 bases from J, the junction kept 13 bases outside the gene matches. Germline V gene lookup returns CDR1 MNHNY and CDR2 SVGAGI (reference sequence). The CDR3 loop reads CASTRLQRGEYNEQFF. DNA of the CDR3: TGTGCCAGCACCCGCCTCCAGCGGGGAGAATACAATGAGCAGTTCTTC.

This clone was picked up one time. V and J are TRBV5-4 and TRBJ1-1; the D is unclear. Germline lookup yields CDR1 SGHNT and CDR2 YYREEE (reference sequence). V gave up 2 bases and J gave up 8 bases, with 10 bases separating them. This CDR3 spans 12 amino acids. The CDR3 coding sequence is TGTGCCAGCAGCTTCGTTCGCGGAGAAGCTTTCTTT. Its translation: CASSFVRGEAFF.

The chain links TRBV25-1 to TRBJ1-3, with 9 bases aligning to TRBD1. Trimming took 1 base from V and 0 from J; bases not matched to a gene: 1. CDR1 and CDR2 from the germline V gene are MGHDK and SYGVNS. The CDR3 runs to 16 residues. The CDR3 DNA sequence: TGTGCCAGCAGTGAATGGGACAGGGTCTCTGGAAACACCATATATTTT. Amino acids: CASSEWDRVSGNTIYF.

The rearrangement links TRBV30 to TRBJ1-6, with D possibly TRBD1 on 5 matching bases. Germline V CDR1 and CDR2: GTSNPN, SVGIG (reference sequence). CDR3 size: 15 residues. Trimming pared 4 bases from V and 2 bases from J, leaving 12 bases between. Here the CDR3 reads CAWKGSGPYNSPLHF. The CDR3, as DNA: TGTGCCTGGAAGGGTTCGGGGCCCTATAATTCACCCCTCCACTTT.

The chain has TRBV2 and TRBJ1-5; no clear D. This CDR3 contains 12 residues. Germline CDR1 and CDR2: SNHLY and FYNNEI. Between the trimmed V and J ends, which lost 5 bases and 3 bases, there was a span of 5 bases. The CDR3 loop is CASSRDNQPQHF. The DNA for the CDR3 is TGTGCCAGCAGTCGGGACAATCAGCCCCAGCATTTT. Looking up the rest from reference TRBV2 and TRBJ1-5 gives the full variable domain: EPEVTQTPSHQVTQMGQEVILRCVPISNHLYFYWYRQILGQKVEFLVSFYNNEISEKSEIFDDQFSVERPDGSNFTLKIRSTKLEDSAMYFCASSRDNQPQHFGDGTRLSIL.

CDR3 loop: CASSTGTRGNEQFF. The CDR3 nucleotides read TGCGCCAGCAGCACGGGGACACGAGGGAATGAGCAGTTCTTC. The V and J genes are TRBV5-1 and TRBJ2-1; maybe TRBD1 (6 bases). Germline V gives CDR1 SGHRS, CDR2 YFSETQ. The V gene lost 4 bases and the J gene lost 7 bases, with 15 bases spanning the gap. CDR3 size: 14 residues.

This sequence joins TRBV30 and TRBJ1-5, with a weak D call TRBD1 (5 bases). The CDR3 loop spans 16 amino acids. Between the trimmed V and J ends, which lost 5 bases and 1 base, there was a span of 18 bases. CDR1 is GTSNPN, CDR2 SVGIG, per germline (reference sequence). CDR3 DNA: TGTGCCTGGCGGCTAGGGCAGGGTGGGAGCAATCAGCCCCAGCATTTT. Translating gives CAWRLGQGGSNQPQHF. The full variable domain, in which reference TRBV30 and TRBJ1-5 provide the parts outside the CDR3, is SQTIHQWPATLVQPVGSPLSLECTVEGTSNPNLYWYRQAAGRGLQLLFYSVGIGQISSEVPQNLSASRPQDRQFILSSKKLLLSDSGFYLCAWRLGQGGSNQPQHFGDGTRLSIL.

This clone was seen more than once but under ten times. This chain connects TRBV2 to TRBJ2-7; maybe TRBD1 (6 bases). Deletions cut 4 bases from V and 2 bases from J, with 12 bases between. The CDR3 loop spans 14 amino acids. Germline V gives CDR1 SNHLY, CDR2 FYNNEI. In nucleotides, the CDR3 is TGTGCCAGCAGTGGTGGTAGGACAGCCTACGAGCAGTACTTC. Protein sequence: CASSGGRTAYEQYF. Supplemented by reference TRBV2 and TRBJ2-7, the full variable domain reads EPEVTQTPSHQVTQMGQEVILRCVPISNHLYFYWYRQILGQKVEFLVSFYNNEISEKSEIFDDQFSVERPDGSNFTLKIRSTKLEDSAMYFCASSGGRTAYEQYFGPGTRLTVT.

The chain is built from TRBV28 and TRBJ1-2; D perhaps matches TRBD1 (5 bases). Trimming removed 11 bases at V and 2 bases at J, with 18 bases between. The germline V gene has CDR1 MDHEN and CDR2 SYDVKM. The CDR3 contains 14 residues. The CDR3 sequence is CASRSPGPNYGYTF. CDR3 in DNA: TGTGCCTCACGAAGTCCGGGACCAAACTATGGCTACACCTTC.

The DNA of the CDR3 is TGCGCCAGCAGCCAAGACTGGGGAGCTAGAACTGGCTACACCTTC. This codes for CASSQDWGARTGYTF. The chain combines TRBV4-3 with TRBJ1-2, with unresolved D. The CDR3 is 15 residues long. V was cut by 0 bases and J by 7 bases, with 15 bases left in between. Germline V gene sequence: CDR1 LGHNA, CDR2 YSLEER.

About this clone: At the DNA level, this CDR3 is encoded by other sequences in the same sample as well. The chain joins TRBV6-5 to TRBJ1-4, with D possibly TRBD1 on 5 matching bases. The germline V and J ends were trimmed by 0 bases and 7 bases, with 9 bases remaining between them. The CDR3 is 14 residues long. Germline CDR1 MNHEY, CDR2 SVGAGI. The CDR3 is CASSYSGVGEKLFF. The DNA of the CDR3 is TGTGCCAGCAGTTACTCAGGGGTTGGTGAAAAACTGTTTTTT.

CDR3 sequence reads: CAWNRASGNTIYF. The CDR3 DNA reads TGTGCCTGGAATAGGGCCTCTGGAAACACCATATATTTT. This chain joins TRBV30 and TRBJ1-3; D not resolved. This CDR3 is 13 amino acids long. Germline V gives CDR1 GTSNPN, CDR2 SVGIG (reference sequence). V was cut by 4 bases and J by 0 bases, with 7 bases left in between.

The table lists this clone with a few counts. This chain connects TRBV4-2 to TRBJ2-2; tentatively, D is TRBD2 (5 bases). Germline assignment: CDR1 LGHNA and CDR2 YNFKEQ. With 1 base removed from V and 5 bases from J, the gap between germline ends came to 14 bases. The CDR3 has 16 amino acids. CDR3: CASSQGRGLSTGELFF. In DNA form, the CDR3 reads TGTGCCAGCAGCCAAGGGCGCGGACTTTCGACCGGGGAGCTGTTTTTT.

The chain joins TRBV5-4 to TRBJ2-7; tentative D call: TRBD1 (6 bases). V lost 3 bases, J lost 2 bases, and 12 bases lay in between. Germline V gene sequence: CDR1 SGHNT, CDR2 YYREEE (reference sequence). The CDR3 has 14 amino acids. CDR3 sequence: CASSSRQATYEQYF. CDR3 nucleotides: TGTGCCAGCAGCTCTCGACAGGCTACCTACGAGCAGTACTTC.

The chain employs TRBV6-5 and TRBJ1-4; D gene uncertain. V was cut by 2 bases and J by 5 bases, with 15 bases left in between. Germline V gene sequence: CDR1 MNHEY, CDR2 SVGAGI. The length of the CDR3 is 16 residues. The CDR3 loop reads CASSYGPGFVNEKLFF. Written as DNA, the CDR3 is TGTGCCAGCAGTTACGGGCCGGGGTTCGTAAATGAAAAACTGTTTTTT.

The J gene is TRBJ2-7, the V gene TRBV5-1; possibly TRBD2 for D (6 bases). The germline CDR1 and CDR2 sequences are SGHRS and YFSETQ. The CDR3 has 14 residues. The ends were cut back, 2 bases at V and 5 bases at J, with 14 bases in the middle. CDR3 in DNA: TGCGCCAGCAGCTTTTCGGGAGTGCTGGACGAGCAGTACTTC. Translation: CASSFSGVLDEQYF.